This T cell receptor (beta chain) was sequenced for a study of CD8 T cells in ankylosing spondylitis. Study-level results: A TCR beta motif made of fewer than ten highly homologous variants seemed typical of ankylosing spondylitis blood. Past research had described some motif variants in reactive arthritis synovial fluid and blood.

In making TCR beta libraries, quantitative 5'-RACE with molecular barcodes was used. Each CDR3 protein gets one entry after TCRdb re-called the 5' RACE reads with MiXCR. The sample yields 100,000 to 150,000 distinct CDR3 sequences, around 8.5% seen once. The CDR3 spans 17 residues. Germline V CDR1 and CDR2: SGHRS, YFSETQ. V lost 0 bases and J 2 bases, leaving 15 bases between the germline ends. This clonotype was counted ten times or more. Its antigen is not identified. The clonotype comes from a male donor with ankylosing spondylitis or in good health (not recorded which). This rearrangement joins TRBV5-1 to TRBJ2-1, with D possibly matching TRBD2 (5 bases). Sequenced: blood, either unsorted or a sorted T cell fraction (not recorded which). The CDR3 DNA reads as TGCGCCAGCAGCTTGGGACTACCCATCCCGGCCTACAATGAGCAGTTCTTC. This encodes CASSLGLPIPAYNEQFF.